This paragraph covers one T cell receptor beta chain sequence. Its antigen is currently not known. Base qualities are not provided; no much larger clone lies one nucleotide away. Libraries were made using PCR. Sequencing used an Illumina HiSeq 2500. To normalize quantification of the TCRbeta repertoire, the TCR libraries were built with molecular barcoding that relied on unique molecular identifiers. Starting from the raw public reads, TCRdb applied fastp trimming at Q25, assembled clones with MiXCR and retained in-frame beta chains. Records with the same CDR3 protein are collapsed into one entry carrying the most frequent genes and DNA. Across this sample there are about 200,000 distinct CDR3 sequences, with approximately 8% seen only once. The biggest ten clones account for under 40% of the sample. Read against the paper, the sample's treatment or condition label means: allogeneic hematopoietic cell transplantation with graft depleted of TCRalphabeta T cells and CD19 B cells. The transplant recipients were children given TCRalphabeta/CD19-depleted allogeneic hematopoietic cell grafts.

The record originates from a study of T-cell reconstitution after alpha-beta-depleted transplantation in children (dated by TCRdb to the mid-2010s). For context, the study as a whole: Using TCR repertoire profiling, the study quantitatively followed how T-cell immune reconstitution unfolded in children after TCRalphabeta/CD19-depleted allogeneic hematopoietic cell transplantation.

General study outcomes and caveats: The frequencies of hyperexpanded clones fell over the following months, and after one year, T-cell counts and TCRbeta diversity were mostly attributed to newly produced T cells. Apparently early alphabetaT-cell count recovery about two months after transplant reportedly relied on only several hundred rapidly expanded clones derived from non-depleted graft cells. The high TCRbeta diversity at day 60 in some patients was ascribed to recipient T cells and intrathymic progenitors that had survived conditioning.

The germline V gene (reference sequence) yields DFQATT for CDR1 and SNEGSKA for CDR2. CDR3 length: 15 amino acids, cysteine to phenylalanine. Just the 45-base CDR3 DNA is kept, in frame starting at base 1. V sheds 5 bases and J sheds 0 bases, leaving 14 bases between their ends. The sequence came from a male patient aged 2 to 10 who had a stem cell transplant for acute myeloid leukemia, so the T cells may come from the graft donor. The source was PBMCs, mostly from graft donor cells, collected 360 days after TCRalphabeta/CD19-depleted stem cell transplant. The rearranged segments are TRBV20-1 and TRBJ1-5, and possibly TRBD1, on 5 matching bases. This receptor carries the CDR3 CSAGYTGDSNQPQHF. The DNA sequence is given as TGCAGTGCTGGGTATACGGGGGATAGCAATCAGCCCCAGCATTTT.